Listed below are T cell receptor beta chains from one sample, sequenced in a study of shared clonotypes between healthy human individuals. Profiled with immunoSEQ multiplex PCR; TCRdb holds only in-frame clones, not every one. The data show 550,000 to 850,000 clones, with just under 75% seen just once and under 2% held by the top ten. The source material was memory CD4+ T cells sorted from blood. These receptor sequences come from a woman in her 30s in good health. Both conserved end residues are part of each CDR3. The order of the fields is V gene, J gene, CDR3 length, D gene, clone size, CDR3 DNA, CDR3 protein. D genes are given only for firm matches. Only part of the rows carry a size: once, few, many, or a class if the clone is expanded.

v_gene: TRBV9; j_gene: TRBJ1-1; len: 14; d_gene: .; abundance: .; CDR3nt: TGTGCCAGCAGCGTCCTTCCAGAGAACACTGAAGCTTTCTTT; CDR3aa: CASSVLPENTEAFF
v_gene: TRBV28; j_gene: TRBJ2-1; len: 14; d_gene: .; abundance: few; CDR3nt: TGTGCCAGCACCGTAGCGAGCTCCTACAATGAGCAGTTCTTC; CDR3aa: CASTVASSYNEQFF
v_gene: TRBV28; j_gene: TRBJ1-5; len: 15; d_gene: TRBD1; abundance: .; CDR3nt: TGTGCCAGCAGACTACGAGACAGGGGAAATCAGCCCCAGCATTTT; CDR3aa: CASRLRDRGNQPQHF
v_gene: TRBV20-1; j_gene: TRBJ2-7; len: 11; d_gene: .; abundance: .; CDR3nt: TGCAGTGCCGGACTTGTTTACGAGCAGTACTTC; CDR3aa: CSAGLVYEQYF
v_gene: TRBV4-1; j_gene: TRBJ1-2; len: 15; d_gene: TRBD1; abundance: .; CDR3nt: TGCGCCAGCAGCCAAGTGGGACAGTCAAAATGGCTACGGCACTTC; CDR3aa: CASSQVGQSKWLRHF
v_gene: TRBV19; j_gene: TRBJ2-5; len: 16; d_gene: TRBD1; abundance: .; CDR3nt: TGTGCCAGTAGTATGATACAACAGGGGGCAAGAGAGACCCAGTACTTC; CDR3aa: CASSMIQQGARETQYF
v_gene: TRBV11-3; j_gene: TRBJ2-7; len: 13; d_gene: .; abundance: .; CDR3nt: TGTGCCAGCAGCGCGGGGTCATCCTACGAGCAGTACTTC; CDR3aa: CASSAGSSYEQYF
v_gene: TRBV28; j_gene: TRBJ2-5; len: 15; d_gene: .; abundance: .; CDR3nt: TGTGCCAGCAGTCTCACAGGGTTTGGTCGAGAGACCCAGTACTTC; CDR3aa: CASSLTGFGRETQYF
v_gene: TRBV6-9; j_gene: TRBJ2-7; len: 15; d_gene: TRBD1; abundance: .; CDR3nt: TGTGCCAGCAGCCTTAAACAGGGGGAGATTTACGAGCAGTACTTC; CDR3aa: CASSLKQGEIYEQYF
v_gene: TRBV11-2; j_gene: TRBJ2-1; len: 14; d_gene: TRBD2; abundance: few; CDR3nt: TGTGCCAGCAGCCAAGCGGGAGGGTACAATGAGCAGTTCTTC; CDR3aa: CASSQAGGYNEQFF
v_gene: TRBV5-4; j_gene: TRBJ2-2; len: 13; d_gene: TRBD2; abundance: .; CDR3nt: TGTGCCAGCAGCCTAGCGGGAGGCGGGGAGCTGTTTTTT; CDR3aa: CASSLAGGGELFF
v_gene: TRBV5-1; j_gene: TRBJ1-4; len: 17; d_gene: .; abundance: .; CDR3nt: TGCGCCAGCAGCTTACGATCGACGACAGGCCTCGATGAAAAACTGTTTTTT; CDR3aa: CASSLRSTTGLDEKLFF
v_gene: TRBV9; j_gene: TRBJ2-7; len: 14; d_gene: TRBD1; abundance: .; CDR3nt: TGTGCCAGCAGCGTATCAGGGGGCAACGACGAGCAGTACTTC; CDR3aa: CASSVSGGNDEQYF
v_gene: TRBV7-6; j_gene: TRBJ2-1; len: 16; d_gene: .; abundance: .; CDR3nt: TGTGCCAGCAGCTTAGAGCCGAGAATTACCGTAAATGAGCAGTTCTTC; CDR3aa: CASSLEPRITVNEQFF
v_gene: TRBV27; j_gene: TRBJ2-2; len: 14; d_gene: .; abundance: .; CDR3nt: TGTGCCAGTAACAAGGGCCCAAACACCGGGGAGCTGTTTTTT; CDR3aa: CASNKGPNTGELFF
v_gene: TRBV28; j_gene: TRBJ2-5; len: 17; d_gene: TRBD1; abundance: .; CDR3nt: TGTGCCAGCAGCCTACCCCCCGGACAGGGGATATTGGAGACCCAGTACTTC; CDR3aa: CASSLPPGQGILETQYF